This T cell receptor (beta chain) originates from a study of esophageal squamous cell carcinoma tumors (dated by TCRdb to the early 2020s). Broadly, across the study: Patients were split into immuno relation high and low groups by principal component analysis with K-means clustering of immunohistochemical T-cell and checkpoint marker values. Across the ten or so cases, approximately 1,700,000 TCRalpha and over a million TCRbeta total reads were obtained, of which roughly 32,000 and 35,000 were unique. The study was designed to assess TCR repertoire diversity and shared TCR repertoires of T cells within the tumor environment of esophageal squamous cell carcinoma. In Japan, some 53 patients with esophageal squamous cell carcinoma who were treated surgically made up the wider cohort, which included roughly 21 high and 32 low immuno relation cases. TCR sequencing covered some ten patients: five randomly selected high immuno relation cases and five background-matched low immuno relation cases.

The junction carries 4 bases between V and J, which are trimmed by 4 bases and 2 bases respectively. CDR1 and CDR2 (LGHNA, YNFKEQ) derive from the germline V gene. The CDR3, from cysteine to phenylalanine, totals 12 residues. Solely the CDR3 DNA is kept, with 36 bases framed from the first base. Library generation was performed with 5' RACE. The PCR step used KAPA HiFi along with constant-region primers for TCRalpha or TCRbeta and a P20EA primer, and a nested second PCR with CA2 or CB2 followed. Amplification of TCR genes was performed by unbiased adaptor ligation RT-PCR, in which reverse transcription was carried out with Superscript III and a polyT18-containing BSL-18E primer. After second-strand synthesis and blunting, the P10EA/P20EA adaptor was ligated to the cDNA 5' end, followed by NotI digestion. For both the first and second PCRs, 15 to 25 cycles of 98 degrees C for 20 s, 65 degrees C for 30 s and 72 degrees C for 1 min were run. The Nextera XT Index kit v2 Set A was used to index the amplicons, which were pooled in equimolar amounts and quantified with a Qubit 2.0 Fluorometer. Sequencing was carried out on the Illumina MiSeq platform with 2x300 bp paired-end reads. The authors' pipeline ran thus. Reads were assigned to V and J genes by highest identity to IMGT reference sequences using Repertoire Genesis software ver.1.0. CDR3 was defined as the region from Cys104 to Phe118 plus Gly119 and was translated, and unique sequence reads were defined as those with distinct V, J and CDR3 amino acids. Shared V|J combinations were selected when significance was reached in both a Fisher's exact test in edgeR and a Mann Whitney U test. After singletons were removed and 500 repertoire combinations were bootstrapped, the repertoire dissimilarity index was calculated using the R rdi package. TCRdb reran the public reads through fastp at Q25 and MiXCR, keeping productive beta chains. Rows are unified per CDR3 protein, each entry keeping the most common DNA and genes. These V and J calls derive from TCRdb rather than the authors' analysis. This sample comprises approximately 1,200 distinct CDR3 sequences, 13% of them detected only once. Around 33% of the sample rests with the top ten.

Patients who received neoadjuvant chemotherapy or who lacked clinical information were excluded from enrollment. The TCR-sequenced cases shown were male and underwent subtotal esophagectomy with 2- or 3-field lymphadenectomy. RNA was extracted from bulk tumor tissue sections with a Qiagen AllPrep kit, without T-cell sorting. Until RNA extraction, small sections of surgically resected tumor tissue were kept in RNAlater reagent at -80 degrees C. This clonotype registers as large (0.1 to 1%) within its sample. It has no known antigen specificity. No base-level quality is on record; no much larger clone is a single base apart. Study-wide conclusions, independent of this receptor: The high immuno relation group had higher significant repertoire counts, although the two groups did not differ in total TCR repertoire counts. TCR repertoire analysis included only a few cases, and CDR3 clonotype-level investigation was not performed. Under 30 TRAV|TRAJ and some 23 TRBV|TRBJ combinations, including TRAV13-1|TRAJ22 and TRBV7-9|TRBJ2-7, appeared to be shared among high immuno relation cases. Shared V|J recombination candidates may have been selected by chance because variation in the TCRalphabeta repertoire was large. Because TCRalpha and TCRbeta chains were sequenced separately, chain pairing and the antigens recognized remained unknown. In about 30% of the 10 cases, a single TCRalpha VJ recombination dominated, and TCRalpha diversity seemed to be reduced.

This TCR was recovered from a man aged 45-79 years with esophageal squamous cell carcinoma. The sample taken for sequencing was tumor tissue. The rearrangement combines TRBV4-2 with TRBJ2-3; confidence is insufficient to name the D gene. The sequence in DNA is TGTGCCAGCAGCCTTAACACAGATACGCAGTATTTT. This gives the protein CASSLNTDTQYF.